This record looks at one TCR beta chain sequence and its context. The entry originates in a study of cytotoxic CD8 clonotypes in ibrutinib-treated CLL. The table came from immunoSEQ multiplex PCR; TCRdb's copy has only in-frame clones and leaves some out. The sample has 9,400 or so clones, over 60% seen once; the top ten hold roughly 18%. The CDR3 consists of 14 residues. Germline V gene lookup returns CDR1 SEHNR and CDR2 FQNEAQ (reference sequence). Trimming shortened V by 5 bases and J by 3 bases, and 14 bases separated the two germline ends. The material sequenced was PBMCs, taken before ibrutinib treatment. The TCR sequence derives from a human donor with chronic lymphocytic leukemia. The chain links TRBV7-9 to TRBJ2-7; TRBD1 or TRBD2 may be the D gene (5 bases each). The CDR3 is CASSPMGPSYEQYF. CDR3 bases: TGTGCCAGCAGCCCTATGGGACCCAGCTACGAGCAGTACTTC.